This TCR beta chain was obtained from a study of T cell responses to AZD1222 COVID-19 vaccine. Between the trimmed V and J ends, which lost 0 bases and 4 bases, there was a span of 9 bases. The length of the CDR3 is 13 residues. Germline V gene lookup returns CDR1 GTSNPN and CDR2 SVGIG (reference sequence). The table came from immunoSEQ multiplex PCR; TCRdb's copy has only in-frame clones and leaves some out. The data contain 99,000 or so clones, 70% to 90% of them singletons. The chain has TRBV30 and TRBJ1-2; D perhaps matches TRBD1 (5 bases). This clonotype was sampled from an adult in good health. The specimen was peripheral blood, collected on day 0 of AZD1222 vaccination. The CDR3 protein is CAWSVGVVYGYTF. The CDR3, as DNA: TGTGCCTGGAGTGTAGGGGTCGTCTATGGCTACACCTTC.